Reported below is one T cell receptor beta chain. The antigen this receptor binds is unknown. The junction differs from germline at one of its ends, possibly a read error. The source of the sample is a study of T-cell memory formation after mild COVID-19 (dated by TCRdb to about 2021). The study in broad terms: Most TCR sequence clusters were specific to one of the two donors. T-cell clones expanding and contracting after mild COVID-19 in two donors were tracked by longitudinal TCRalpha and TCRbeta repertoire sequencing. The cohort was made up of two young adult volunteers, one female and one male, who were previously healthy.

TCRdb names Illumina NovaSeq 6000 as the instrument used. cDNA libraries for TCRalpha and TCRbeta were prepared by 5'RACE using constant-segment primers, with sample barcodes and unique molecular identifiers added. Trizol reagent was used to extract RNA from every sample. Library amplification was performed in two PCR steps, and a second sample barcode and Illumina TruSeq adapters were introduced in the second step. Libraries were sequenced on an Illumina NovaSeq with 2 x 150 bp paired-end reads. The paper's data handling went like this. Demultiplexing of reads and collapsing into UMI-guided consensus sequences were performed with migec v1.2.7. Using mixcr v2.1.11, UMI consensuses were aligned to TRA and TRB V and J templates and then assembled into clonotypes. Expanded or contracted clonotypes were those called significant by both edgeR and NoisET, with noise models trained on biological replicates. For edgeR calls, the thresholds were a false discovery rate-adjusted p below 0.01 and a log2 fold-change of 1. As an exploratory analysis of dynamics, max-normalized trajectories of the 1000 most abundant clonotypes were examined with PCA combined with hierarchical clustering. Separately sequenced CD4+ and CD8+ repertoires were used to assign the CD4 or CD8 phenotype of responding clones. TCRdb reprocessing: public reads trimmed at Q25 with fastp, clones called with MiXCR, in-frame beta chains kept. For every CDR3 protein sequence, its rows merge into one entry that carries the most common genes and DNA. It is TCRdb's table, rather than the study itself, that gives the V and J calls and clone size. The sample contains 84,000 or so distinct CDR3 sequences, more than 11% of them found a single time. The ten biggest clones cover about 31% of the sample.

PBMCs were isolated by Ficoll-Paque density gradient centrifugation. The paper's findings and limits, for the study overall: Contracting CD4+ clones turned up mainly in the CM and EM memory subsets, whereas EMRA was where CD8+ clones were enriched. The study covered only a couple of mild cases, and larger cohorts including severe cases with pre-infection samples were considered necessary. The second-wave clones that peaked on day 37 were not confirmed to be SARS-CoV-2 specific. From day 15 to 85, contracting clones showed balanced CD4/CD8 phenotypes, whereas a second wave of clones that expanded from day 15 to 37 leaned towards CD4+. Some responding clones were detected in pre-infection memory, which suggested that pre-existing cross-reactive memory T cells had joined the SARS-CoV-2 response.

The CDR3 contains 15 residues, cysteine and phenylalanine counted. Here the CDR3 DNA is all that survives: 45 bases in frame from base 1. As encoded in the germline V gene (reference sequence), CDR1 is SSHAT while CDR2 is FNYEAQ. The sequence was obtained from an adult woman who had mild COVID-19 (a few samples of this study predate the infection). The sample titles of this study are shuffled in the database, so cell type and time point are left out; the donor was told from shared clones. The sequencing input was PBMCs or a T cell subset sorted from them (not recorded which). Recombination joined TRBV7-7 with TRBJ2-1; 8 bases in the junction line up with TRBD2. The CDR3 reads CASSPEPGLGYEQFF. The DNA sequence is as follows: TGTGCTAGCAGCCCAGAGCCGGGACTAGGATATGAGCAGTTCTTC.